These T cell receptor beta chains were read from a single sample in a study of T cell responses to AZD1222 COVID-19 vaccine. The method was immunoSEQ multiplex PCR; TCRdb's version includes in-frame clones alone and lacks a portion of them. The sample has under 150,000 clones, over 75% seen once. Material: peripheral blood, obtained on day 0 of AZD1222 vaccination. All receptors derive from an adult in good health. CDR3s include the opening cysteine and the closing phenylalanine or tryptophan. Each record gives: D gene, clone size, J gene, V gene, CDR3 DNA, CDR3 protein. D genes are given only for firm matches. Clone sizes are given selectively: once, few, many, or a class where the clone is expanded.

- - TRBJ1-4 TRBV6-2/TRBV6-3 TGTGCCAGCAGTTCGCGTGAAAAACTGTTTTTT CASSSREKLFF
- - TRBJ1-1 TRBV10-3 TGTGCCATCAGTGATCCCGCCCTCGTTGGCACTGAAGCTTTCTTT CAISDPALVGTEAFF
- - TRBJ1-3 TRBV18 TGTGCCAGCTCACCCACAGGGTTTGGAAACACCATATATTTT CASSPTGFGNTIYF
TRBD1 - TRBJ1-2 TRBV11-2 TGTGCCAGCAGCCGAGGGGGACAGGGAGCTTCCTATGGCTACACCTTC CASSRGGQGASYGYTF
- once TRBJ1-3 TRBV7-3 TGTGCCAGCAGCTTAGGCAGGGCGGCAAACACCATATATTTT CASSLGRAANTIYF
- - TRBJ2-7 TRBV18 TGTGCCAGCTCACCAGAAGTTAAGAGGACCTCCTACGAGCAGTACTTC CASSPEVKRTSYEQYF
- - TRBJ2-7 TRBV4-1 TGCGCCAGCAGCCCCCCCGGACTCACGGAGCAGTACTTC CASSPPGLTEQYF
TRBD2 - TRBJ2-7 TRBV7-2 TGTGCCAGCAGCCCATACGCCGGGACTAGCGCTAACGAGCAGTACTTC CASSPYAGTSANEQYF
- - TRBJ1-2 TRBV29-1 TGCAGCGTCATGAACCCTGATGGCTACACCTTC CSVMNPDGYTF
- - TRBJ1-6 TRBV7-2 TGTGCCAGCAGCTTACGTGGGGTGGACCCTAATTCACCCCTCCACTTT CASSLRGVDPNSPLHF
- - TRBJ1-2 TRBV5-6 TGTGCCAGCAGCTTGTCAGGGACCCCCGGGGATGGCTACACCTTC CASSLSGTPGDGYTF
TRBD2 once TRBJ2-1 TRBV3-1/TRBV3-2 TGTGCCAGCAGCCAAGTAGCGGGAGAGGGCAATGAGCAGTTCTTC CASSQVAGEGNEQFF
- - TRBJ2-1 TRBV6-5 TGTGCCAGCAGTAGGTATGAGCAGTTCTTC CASSRYEQFF
TRBD1 once TRBJ1-5 TRBV7-9 TGTGCCAGCACGCGACAGGGGTCGGGGAATCAGCCCCAGCATTTT CASTRQGSGNQPQHF
TRBD1 once TRBJ1-2 TRBV11-3 TGTGCCAGCAGCTCCAGTCGGGACAGGGGCCCAGTAAGTGGCTACACCTTC CASSSSRDRGPVSGYTF
- once TRBJ1-3 TRBV29-1 TGCAGCGTTGTCCCAGGGGATGCAAACACCATATATTTT CSVVPGDANTIYF
TRBD1 - TRBJ1-2 TRBV6-2/TRBV6-3 TGTGCCAGCAGTTGGACAGGGGTGGATGGCTACACCTTC CASSWTGVDGYTF
- - TRBJ2-7 TRBV3-1/TRBV3-2 TGTGCCAGCAGCCAACGAAACGAGCAGTACTTC CASSQRNEQYF
- - TRBJ1-1 TRBV24-1 TGTGCCACCAGTCTCAGCAGAGACAGGTCCCCAAGGGCTTTCTTT CATSLSRDRSPRAFF
TRBD2 - TRBJ2-1 TRBV6-5 TGTGCCAGCACCCGGACTAGCGGGGAACAGTTCTTC CASTRTSGEQFF
- - TRBJ2-7 TRBV5-1 TGCGCCAGCAGCTGGTTAGGGACATACACCCACGAGCAGTACTTC CASSWLGTYTHEQYF
- - TRBJ1-4 TRBV5-1 TGCGCCAGCAGCTTAGCAGGGGATGAAAAACTGTTTTTT CASSLAGDEKLFF
TRBD1 - TRBJ1-2 TRBV6-4 TGTGCCAGCAGTGAGAGCGGACAGGGGTATGGCTACACCTTC CASSESGQGYGYTF
- once TRBJ1-5 TRBV19 TGTGCCAGTAGTATAGTACCAACGTGGAGGGATAGCAATCAGCCCCAGCATTTT CASSIVPTWRDSNQPQHF
TRBD2 - TRBJ2-7 TRBV6-5 TGTGCCAGCAGGCAGCGGGGGAGCTCCTACGAGCAGTACTTC CASRQRGSSYEQYF
TRBD2 - TRBJ2-5 TRBV30 TGTGCCTGGAGTGTGATAGCGGGGGTACCAGGGGAGACCCAGTACTTC CAWSVIAGVPGETQYF
- - TRBJ1-1 TRBV18 TGTGCCAGCTCACAACAACAGGGAGGGGACACTGAAGCTTTCTTT CASSQQQGGDTEAFF
- - TRBJ2-5 TRBV3-1/TRBV3-2 TGTGCCAGCAGCCCTGACACCTACAAGTCGGAGACCCAGTACTTC CASSPDTYKSETQYF
TRBD1 - TRBJ1-3 TRBV15 TGTGCCACCACCCCGGACAGGGTTGGAAACACCATATATTTT CATTPDRVGNTIYF
TRBD1 - TRBJ1-2 TRBV7-9 TGTGCCAGCAGCCATTCGGACAGGGGCGGCTACACCTTC CASSHSDRGGYTF
- - TRBJ1-2 TRBV15 TGTGCCACCAGCAGAGGGGAGGTGGGTAACTATGGCTACACCTTC CATSRGEVGNYGYTF
- - TRBJ2-3 TRBV10-3 TGTGCCATCAGTGAGCAACAGTACACAGATACGCAGTATTTT CAISEQQYTDTQYF
- - TRBJ1-6 TRBV7-8 TGTGCCAGCAGCTCTAGTCAGGGGTCCTATAATTCACCCCTCCACTTT CASSSSQGSYNSPLHF
- - TRBJ1-2 TRBV6-5 TGTGCCACCCGGCCACAACAGGACTACTATGGCTACACCTTC CATRPQQDYYGYTF
- - TRBJ2-7 TRBV25-1 TGTGCCAGCAGTGATGGACAGCAGGCCTACGAGCAGTACTTC CASSDGQQAYEQYF
- - TRBJ1-5 TRBV1 TGCACCAGCAGCCAAGCCTGGACCGCCTCACAGCCCCAGCATTTT CTSSQAWTASQPQHF
- - TRBJ2-7 TRBV5-5 TGTGCCAGCAGCTTCGGGACACTCGAGCAGTACTTC CASSFGTLEQYF